This T cell receptor (beta chain) was profiled in a study of cytomegalovirus exposure and HLA in healthy donors. Study results and caveats: Diagnosis of cytomegalovirus status made by the classifier reportedly showed high specificity and sensitivity. Subsequent analysis found a tendency for first-cohort TCR clusters to co-occur within the 120 or so validation repertoires. TCR beta chains numbering 164 were designated cytomegalovirus-associated.

The donors were in the 120-subject validation cohort; that cohort was separate from the roughly 730-subject first cohort. Concerning this clone itself: Its antigen is still unknown.

This CDR3 has 12 residues. Trimming shortened V by 6 bases and J by 9 bases, and 12 bases separated the two germline ends. Germline V gives CDR1 SNHLY, CDR2 FYNNEI. Libraries were prepared by immunoSEQ multiplex PCR; TCRdb keeps only in-frame clonotypes and omits some of them. The repertoire holds some 250,000 clones, with roughly 90% as singletons. This rearrangement joins TRBV2 to TRBJ2-1, with D possibly TRBD1 on 6 matching bases. The sequencing input was PBMCs. This TCR was recovered from a woman younger than 35 in good health and CMV-seronegative. The CDR3 protein is CASRQGRGEQFF. CDR3 DNA sequence: TGTGCCAGCAGACAGGGTAGAGGTGAGCAGTTCTTC. The whole variable domain, remainder taken from reference TRBV2 and TRBJ2-1, is EPEVTQTPSHQVTQMGQEVILRCVPISNHLYFYWYRQILGQKVEFLVSFYNNEISEKSEIFDDQFSVERPDGSNFTLKIRSTKLEDSAMYFCASRQGRGEQFFGPGTRLTVL.